Listed below are T cell receptor beta chains from one sample, sequenced in a study of T cell responses to AZD1222 COVID-19 vaccine. The data were produced by immunoSEQ multiplex PCR, yet TCRdb's version contains in-frame clones alone and is incomplete. This sample's table has 150,000 or so clones. Sample: peripheral blood. Every receptor here comes from an adult in good health. CDR3s include the opening cysteine and the closing phenylalanine or tryptophan.

v_call	j_call	cdr3_aa
TRBV6-1	TRBJ2-7	CASSERRQYYEQYF
TRBV7-2	TRBJ2-3	CASSPSGISTDTQYF
TRBV6-6	TRBJ1-2	CASSYSGEDYGHTF
TRBV3-1/TRBV3-2	TRBJ1-4	CASSPKRPPGFRATNEKLFF
TRBV2	TRBJ2-2	CASSRTGLGSGELFF
TRBV6-5	TRBJ1-1	CASSYRRAGDTEAFF
TRBV5-1	TRBJ1-6	CASSLVSGFDSPLHF
TRBV7-8	TRBJ1-6	CASSLGGGGSPLHF
TRBV30	TRBJ2-2	CAWTGSGELFF
TRBV30	TRBJ1-1	CAWSVLLPTEAFF
TRBV18	TRBJ2-7	CASSPLFRTGGFSSSYEQYF
TRBV5-1	TRBJ2-2	CASSLVPPTGELFF